This passage covers 14 T cell receptor beta chains from one sample sequenced in a study of blood T cell repertoires in COVID-19. The data were produced by immunoSEQ multiplex PCR, yet TCRdb's version contains in-frame clones alone and is incomplete. The top ten hold 1% of the sample, which has 300,000 to 400,000 clones, about nine tenths seen once. The sequenced sample consisted of peripheral blood. The receptor set was obtained from a man between 50 and 59 years old with active or convalescent COVID-19.

The chain has TRBV4-1 and TRBJ1-2; D uncertain. CDR3 size: 16 residues. Germline CDR1 reads MGHRA; CDR2 reads YSYEKL. V was cut by 1 base and J by 3 bases, with 15 bases left in between. CDR3 nucleotide sequence: TGCGCCAGCAGCCAAGTGAAGGTAGCCGGATACTATGGCTACACCTTC. It codes for CASSQVKVAGYYGYTF.

The V and J genes are TRBV5-6 and TRBJ1-2, with 9 bases identical to TRBD1. The CDR3 totals 14 residues. CDR1 is SGHDT and CDR2 is YYEEEE in the germline V gene. Germline trimming cut 2 bases from V and 6 bases from J; bases unmatched to any gene: 5. The CDR3 spells CASSLRTGENGYTF. The CDR3 DNA sequence: TGTGCCAGCAGCTTAAGGACAGGGGAAAATGGCTACACCTTC. Drawing the rest from reference TRBV5-6 and TRBJ1-2, the complete variable domain is DAGVTQSPTHLIKTRGQQVTLRCSPKSGHDTVSWYQQALGQGPQFIFQYYEEEERQRGNFPDRFSGHQFPNYSSELNVNALLLGDSALYLCASSLRTGENGYTFGSGTRLTVV.

The genes are TRBV19 and TRBJ1-2, with D uncertain. Germline CDR1 is LNHDA and CDR2 is SQIVND (reference sequence). The ends were cut back, 7 bases at V and 2 bases at J, with 14 bases in the middle. The CDR3 sequence is 14 residues long. This CDR3 reads CASNKDYGNYGYTF. The CDR3 DNA sequence: TGTGCCAGTAACAAAGACTACGGGAACTATGGCTACACCTTC. Using reference TRBV19 and TRBJ1-2 for the parts outside the CDR3, the full variable domain is DGGITQSPKYLFRKEGQNVTLSCEQNLNHDAMYWYRQDPGQGLRLIYYSQIVNDFQKGDIAEGYSVSREKKESFPLTVTSAQKNPTAFYLCASNKDYGNYGYTFGSGTRLTVV.

About this clone: Other DNA sequences in this sample translate to the same CDR3. The chain combines TRBV5-1 with TRBJ1-5, with D tentatively TRBD1 (5 bases). Trimming left V 0 bases short and J 5 bases short, with 6 bases between. The CDR3 contains 13 residues. CDR1 is SGHRS and CDR2 is YFSETQ in the germline V gene. CDR3 region: CASSLAGDQPQHF. DNA for the CDR3: TGCGCCAGCAGCTTGGCGGGGGATCAGCCCCAGCATTTT.

The chain is built from TRBV20-1 and TRBJ1-5, with D possibly matching TRBD1 (5 bases). CDR3 length: 16 amino acids. Trimming left V 3 bases short and J 5 bases short, with 20 bases between. Germline values: CDR1 DFQATT, CDR2 SNEGSKA (reference sequence). CDR3 amino acids: CSASGAPGLGDQPQHF. The CDR3 DNA follows: TGCAGTGCTAGTGGGGCCCCTGGTCTCGGCGATCAGCCCCAGCATTTT.

This clone came up once. The chain joins TRBV28 to TRBJ1-3; TRBD1 might be the D (6 bases). This CDR3 spans 16 amino acids. In germline, CDR1 is MDHEN, CDR2 SYDVKM. The ends were cut back, 5 bases at V and 4 bases at J, with 18 bases in the middle. In nucleotides, the CDR3 is TGTGCCAGCAGTGACTCTAAGACAGGATTCGGAAACACCATATATTTT. Its translation is CASSDSKTGFGNTIYF. Based on the CDR3 plus reference TRBV28 and TRBJ1-3, the full variable domain is DVKVTQSSRYLVKRTGEKVFLECVQDMDHENMFWYRQDPGLGLRLIYFSYDVKMKEKGDIPEGYSVSREKKERFSLILESASTNQTSMYLCASSDSKTGFGNTIYFGEGSWLTVV.

The chain is built from TRBV5-1 and TRBJ2-3; TRBD2 matches at 11 bases. J was trimmed by 2 bases and V by 4 bases; bases with no gene match: 6. Germline V gene sequence: CDR1 SGHRS, CDR2 YFSETQ. This CDR3 is built from 16 residues. In DNA, the CDR3 is TGCGCCAGCAGCCTACCGACTAGCGGGGACACAGATACGCAGTATTTT. Translated, it gives CASSLPTSGDTDTQYF.

This clone was recorded once. The chain recombines TRBV6-6 with TRBJ1-6, with 8 bases that match TRBD1. This CDR3 region has 15 residues. The V and J ends lost 4 bases and 10 bases, in that order; junction bases with no gene match: 9. From germline, CDR1 is MNHNY and CDR2 SVGAGI (reference sequence). In DNA, the CDR3 is TGTGCCAGCAGTTCTGAGCAGGGGGCGCGATCACCCCTCCACTTT. As protein: CASSSEQGARSPLHF.

The rearrangement joins TRBV6-2 or TRBV6-3 to TRBJ1-1, with D perhaps matching TRBD1 (6 bases). Germline values: CDR1 MNHEY, CDR2 SVGEGT. This CDR3 has 14 amino acids. The V end lost 4 bases, the J end lost 5 bases, and 14 bases lay between the germline ends. CDR3: CASSWGGRVTEAFF. CDR3 nucleotide sequence: TGTGCCAGCAGTTGGGGGGGCAGGGTTACTGAAGCTTTCTTT.

This clone was seen only once. Other nucleotide sequences in the sample specify the same CDR3. This chain links TRBV7-8 with TRBJ1-2, with 9 bases that match TRBD1. This CDR3 is built from 13 residues. J was trimmed by 7 bases and V by 5 bases; bases with no gene match: 5. The germline CDR1 and CDR2 sequences are SGHVS and FQNEAQ. CDR3 bases: TGTGCCAGCAGCCTCGGACAGGGGCTTGGCTACACCTTC. Its protein product is CASSLGQGLGYTF. The full variable domain, completed using reference TRBV7-8 and TRBJ1-2, is GAGVSQSPRYKVAKRGQDVALRCDPISGHVSLFWYQQALGQGPEFLTYFQNEAQLDKSGLPSDRFFAERPEGSVSTLKIQRTQQEDSAVYLCASSLGQGLGYTFGSGTRLTVV.

The DNA for the CDR3 is TGTGCCAGCAGCTCTCCCTACAATGAGCAGTTCTTC. It translates to CASSSPYNEQFF. The rearrangement joins TRBV7-6 to TRBJ2-1, with D uncertain. Germline V gene data show CDR1 as SGHVS and CDR2 as FNYEAQ. CDR3 size: 12 residues. Trimming pared 4 bases from V and 2 bases from J, leaving 3 bases between.

The chain employs TRBV4-1 and TRBJ2-2; 7 positions match TRBD2. Per the germline V gene, CDR1 is MGHRA and CDR2 is YSYEKL. V gave up 2 bases and J gave up 0 bases; unmatched junction bases: 3. The CDR3 is 16 amino acids. CDR3 protein: CASSQSGATNTGELFF. The CDR3 nucleotides read TGCGCCAGCAGCCAAAGCGGGGCGACGAACACCGGGGAGCTGTTTTTT.

This chain connects TRBV7-9 to TRBJ2-5, with TRBD2 as a possible D gene (5 bases). CDR1 is SEHNR and CDR2 is FQNEAQ in the germline V gene (reference sequence). The CDR3 has 14 residues. Between the trimmed V and J ends, which lost 1 base and 5 bases, there was a span of 11 bases. CDR3 coding DNA: TGTGCCAGCAGCTTAGAGGGAACGGGGGAGACCCAGTACTTC. Encoded protein: CASSLEGTGETQYF.

The genes are TRBV4-1 and TRBJ1-2; 12 nucleotides agree with TRBD1. CDR1 is MGHRA, CDR2 YSYEKL, per germline. The CDR3 runs to 15 residues. The V segment lost 2 bases and the J segment 7 bases; nucleotides outside the gene matches: 5. The CDR3 here is CASSQPGTGGSGYTF. As DNA, the CDR3 is TGCGCCAGCAGCCAACCCGGGACAGGGGGCTCTGGCTACACCTTC.